The present entry profiles one TCR beta chain with its context. Its antigen remains undetermined. Per-nucleotide qualities are absent, and no much larger clonotype sits a single base away. The library was prepared using the immunoSEQ multiplex PCR assay. TCRdb took over this immuneACCESS table, retaining in-frame rearrangements with V and J assigned. Such tables are incomplete; in checked studies, under half of the missing clones stem from an unresolved V gene, and the remainder is unexplained. The sample table contains nearly 80,000 clones; only one count was recorded for approximately 93% of them. Of the sample, around 0.4% falls within the top ten clones. The data were taken from a study of technical replicates of blood from a handful of donors (dated by TCRdb to 2016 to 2017). Inclusive of the bounding cysteine and phenylalanine, the CDR3 is 17 residues long. Only CDR3 DNA remains: 51 bases, in frame from the first base. Trimmed from V: 0 bases; trimmed from J: 7 bases; junction bases lacking a gene match: 8. From a lookup of the germline V gene (reference sequence), CDR1 and CDR2 are LNHNV and YYDKDF.

The sample was T cells isolated from PBMCs. This receptor was obtained from a human donor in good health. The V gene is TRBV15 and the J gene is TRBJ2-1; 11 bases in between match TRBD2. The DNA sequence follows: TGTGCCACCAGCAGAGACTATTTACTAGCGGGGGTGAATGAGCAGTTCTTC. The resulting protein is CATSRDYLLAGVNEQFF. The variable domain in full, with residues beyond the CDR3 obtained from the reference TRBV15 and TRBJ2-1 genes, is DAMVIQNPRYQVTQFGKPVTLSCSQTLNHNVMYWYQQKSSQAPKLLFHYYDKDFNNEADTPDNFQSRRPNTSFCFLDIRSPGLGDTAMYLCATSRDYLLAGVNEQFFGPGTRLTVL.